This T cell receptor (beta chain) was sequenced for a study of technical replicates of blood from a handful of donors. The CDR3 contains 15 residues. V was pared by 5 bases and J by 4 bases, with 19 bases between. From germline, CDR1 is SGHRS and CDR2 YFSETQ. TCRdb keeps only in-frame clones here, not all; method: immunoSEQ multiplex PCR. The sample includes 74,000 or so clones, around 90% of them seen just once. The rearrangement uses TRBV5-1 and TRBJ2-7, with a possible D match to TRBD2 (5 bases). The sequence came from a human donor in good health. Sequenced material: T cells isolated from PBMCs. DNA for the CDR3: TGCGCCAGCAGGTTGAGTGGAGGAGTTCTTTACGAGCAGTACTTC. Protein product: CASRLSGGVLYEQYF.